A single sample is the source of the 10 T cell receptor beta chains below, sequenced in a study of T cell repertoires in cytomegalovirus infection. TCRdb re-analysed the reads in MiXCR, keeping a single row per CDR3 protein. The sample has a few hundred thousand distinct CDR3 sequences, roughly 42% seen once; the top ten hold around 46%. No antigen has been assigned to these receptors. The sample here was cultured PBMCs, taken from culture after CMV antigen stimulation. All receptors come from a human donor in good health (CMV status not recorded). Some clones in this sample may be carry-over from other donors' samples.

V and J are TRBV5-1 and TRBJ1-1, with D possibly TRBD1 on 6 matching bases. This CDR3 is 15 amino acids long. Germline V CDR1 and CDR2: SGHRS, YFSETQ. V was clipped by 4 bases and J by 0 bases, with 13 bases between them. The CDR3 is CASSNRDTLNTEAFF. The CDR3 coding sequence is TGCGCCAGCAGCAACCGGGACACCTTGAACACTGAAGCTTTCTTT.

This clonotype turned up a few times. The chain links TRBV4-1 to TRBJ1-1; possibly TRBD1 for D (5 bases). The CDR3 has 15 residues. Germline CDR1 and CDR2: MGHRA and YSYEKL. V shed 0 bases and J shed 6 bases, with 14 bases lying between them. CDR3 DNA: TGCGCCAGCAGCCAAGACCTAATGGGGGTAGCTGAAGCTTTCTTT. It translates to CASSQDLMGVAEAFF.

This clonotype was counted once. V is TRBV20-1 and J is TRBJ2-1; 7 nucleotides align to TRBD2. V shed 0 bases and J 3 bases; nucleotides not matched to a gene: 8. The CDR3 is 16 residues long. CDR1 is DFQATT and CDR2 is SNEGSKA in the germline V gene (reference sequence). The CDR3 region is CSARESTSNHYNEQFF. The CDR3 coding sequence is TGCAGTGCTAGAGAGTCGACTAGCAATCACTACAATGAGCAGTTCTTC.

This clonotype was seen a few times. This chain uses TRBV7-2 with TRBJ2-2; unclear D gene. The CDR3 loop spans 13 amino acids. The germline gives CDR1 SGHTA, CDR2 FQGNSA. V lost 6 bases and J lost 5, with 10 bases in between. CDR3: CASRGLLTGELFF. The DNA for the CDR3 is TGTGCCAGCAGGGGGTTGTTAACCGGGGAGCTGTTTTTT.

The chain recombines TRBV20-1 with TRBJ2-2; 11 nucleotides match TRBD2. The V gene end was trimmed by 0 bases and the J gene end by 3 bases; junction bases not matched to a gene: 3. Germline V gene lookup returns CDR1 DFQATT and CDR2 SNEGSKA (reference sequence). The CDR3 runs 16 residues. The CDR3: CSARDVAGGDTGELFF. The CDR3 bases are TGCAGTGCTAGAGATGTAGCGGGGGGGGACACCGGGGAGCTGTTTTTT.

This chain joins TRBV7-2 and TRBJ2-2; 9 nucleotides agree with TRBD1. Trimming cost V 2 bases and J 4 bases; bases outside gene matches: 2. The CDR3 consists of 15 residues. The germline gives CDR1 SGHTA, CDR2 FQGNSA. CDR3 in DNA: TGTGCCAGCAGCTTATGGACAGGGGTCACCGGGGAGCTGTTTTTT. This sequence encodes CASSLWTGVTGELFF.

The chain recombines TRBV6-5 with TRBJ2-1; perhaps TRBD2 as D (6 bases). From germline, CDR1 is MNHEY and CDR2 SVGAGI. Trimming removed 4 bases at V and 9 bases at J, with 13 bases between. This CDR3 spans 13 amino acids. DNA for the CDR3: TGTGCCAGCAGTTCGGAGGGTGGGGGTGAGCAGTTCTTC. Protein sequence: CASSSEGGGEQFF.

The chain carries TRBV13 and TRBJ2-3, with D perhaps assigned TRBD1 or TRBD2 (5 bases each). Per germline, CDR1 PRHDT and CDR2 FYEKMQ (reference sequence). Between the trimmed V and J ends, which lost 1 base and 2 bases, there was a span of 10 bases. This CDR3 has 15 residues. The CDR3 bases are TGTGCCAGCAGCTTAGCTGGGGACCACACAGATACGCAGTATTTT. Translated, it gives CASSLAGDHTDTQYF. Full variable domain (remainder filled in from reference TRBV13 and TRBJ2-3): AAGVIQSPRHLIKEKRETATLKCYPIPRHDTVYWYQQGPGQDPQFLISFYEKMQSDKGSIPDRFSAQQFSDYHSELNMSSLELGDSALYFCASSLAGDHTDTQYFGPGTRLTVL.

This chain joins TRBV4-3 and TRBJ1-4; D not certain. Between the trimmed V and J ends, which lost 4 bases and 3 bases, there was a span of 9 bases. Per germline, CDR1 LGHNA and CDR2 YSLEER. The length of the CDR3 is 14 residues. Here the CDR3 reads CASSPARANEKLFF. The CDR3 coding sequence is TGCGCCAGCAGCCCCGCCAGAGCTAATGAAAAACTGTTTTTT.

The chain recombines TRBV4-1 with TRBJ2-5, with D tentatively TRBD1 or TRBD2 (6 bases each). CDR3 length: 18 residues. The V gene's germline CDR1 is MGHRA and CDR2 YSYEKL. Trimming shortened V by 4 bases and J by 0 bases, and 21 bases separated the two germline ends. CDR3 sequence reads: CASSPGRGRRGNQETQYF. In nucleotides, the CDR3 is TGCGCCAGCAGCCCGGGCAGGGGACGGCGGGGAAACCAAGAGACCCAGTACTTC.